In its sample, the clone carrying this T cell receptor (beta chain) was seen once. Its antigen remains unknown. A second PCR, run for about 6 to 11 cycles, used a sample-barcoded 5' primer plus a J-beta primer mix. CDR3-containing paired-end reads numbering at least 2.5 million came from each sample. In TCRdb, the 5' RACE reads were re-called with MiXCR into one record per CDR3 protein. The sample has about 1.5 million distinct CDR3 sequences; 42% are singletons. The sample belongs to a study of blood T cells in healthy people across ages. Per sample, no less than 5.5 micrograms of total RNA were extracted. The study's findings and limits: The study could not conclusively compare naive and antigen-experienced cells, given its unsorted PBMCs.

Sample: blood. This clonotype originated in a young woman in good health.

Here the CDR3 reads CASSQGGFGAINQPQHF. The CDR3 DNA reads as TGTGCCAGCAGCCAGGGGGGGTTTGGGGCGATCAATCAGCCCCAGCATTTT. V gene TRBV6-6 combines with J gene TRBJ1-5; TRBD1 matches 7 bases. Losses at the gene ends were 6 bases for V and 3 bases for J; bases not matched to a gene: 14. Germline V CDR1 and CDR2: MNHNY, SVGAGI (reference sequence). The CDR3 covers 17 residues.